The table lists the clone carrying this T cell receptor (beta chain) with many counts. These data come from a study of CD8 T cells in ankylosing spondylitis. CDR1 is MNHEY and CDR2 is SVGAGI in the germline V gene. The V and J ends lost 0 bases and 4 bases respectively, with 15 bases between them. CDR3 length equals 16 residues. TCRdb recomputed calls from the 5' RACE reads with MiXCR, one row per CDR3 protein. Among approximately 140,000 distinct CDR3 sequences listed, approximately 8.4% were seen once. Sequenced input: synovial fluid, either unsorted or a sorted T cell fraction (not recorded which). V is TRBV6-5 and J is TRBJ1-2; no firm D call. The sequence came from a male donor with ankylosing spondylitis. CDR3 protein: CASSYSFQVSRYGYTF. The CDR3 bases are TGTGCCAGCAGTTACTCGTTCCAAGTATCTCGCTATGGCTACACCTTC.